This T cell receptor beta chain was sequenced in a study of tumor-infiltrating lymphocytes in primary liver carcinoma. The wider study: Aged between 30 and 69 years, the patients were men and women. All lesions had stage T1-T3 N0M0 and roughly 4.2 to 10 cm widths. Productive TCRbeta reads per sample were roughly 3.5 to 7.13 million, not differing by tissue. Findings of the study overall: Blood had a significantly lower top-250-clone fraction than tumors did (p = 0.039).

The authors made TCR beta cDNA from 400 to 600 ng total RNA with a constant-region primer. Generation of the TCR beta libraries relied on three nested multiplex PCR rounds using slightly modified ARM-PCR. PCR rounds one and two used TRBV1-TRBV30 forward primers with a C-beta reverse primer for approximately 10 cycles each. MiXCR, applied by TCRdb to the multiplex PCR reads, yields one record per CDR3 protein. This sample has about 320,000 distinct CDR3 sequences; 50% to 70% occur once, and the top ten carry approximately 9%. This CDR3 is 13 amino acids long. Per the germline V gene, CDR1 is SQVTM and CDR2 is ANQGSEA. The V end lost 2 bases, the J end lost 8 bases, and 15 bases lay between the germline ends. The researchers obtained blood RNA from unsorted whole blood and also extracted germline DNA. The table lists this clonotype with many counts. As yet, its antigen is unknown.

Input material: peripheral blood. The rearrangement links TRBV29-1 to TRBJ1-2, with D maybe TRBD1 (6 bases). The sequence was collected from a man aged 40-50 years with primary liver carcinoma and hepatitis B virus infection. The DNA of the CDR3 is TGCAGCGTTGAAAGGGGGACTGCCCGCGGCTACACCTTC. Translation gives CSVERGTARGYTF.